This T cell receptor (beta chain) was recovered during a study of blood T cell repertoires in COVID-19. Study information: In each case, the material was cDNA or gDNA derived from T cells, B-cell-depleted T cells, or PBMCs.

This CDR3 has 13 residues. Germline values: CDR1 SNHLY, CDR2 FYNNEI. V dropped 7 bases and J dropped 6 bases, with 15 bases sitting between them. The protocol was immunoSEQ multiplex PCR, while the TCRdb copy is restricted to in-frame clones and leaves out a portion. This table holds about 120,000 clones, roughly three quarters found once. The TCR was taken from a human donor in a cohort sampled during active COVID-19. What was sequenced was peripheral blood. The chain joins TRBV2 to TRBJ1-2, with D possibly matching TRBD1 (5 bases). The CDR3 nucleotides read TGTGCCAGCATTCGAGACAGATCTAATGGCTACACCTTC. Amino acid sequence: CASIRDRSNGYTF.